This TCR beta chain came from a study of blood T cell repertoires in COVID-19. Clinical histories supplied by participants themselves formed the basis of cohort assignment. Libraries were prepared by immunoSEQ multiplex PCR; TCRdb keeps only in-frame clonotypes and omits some of them. The table records 250,000 or so clones, 65% to 85% of them present only once. CDR3 length: 14 amino acids. The germline gives CDR1 SEHNR, CDR2 FQNEAQ (reference sequence). Trimming removed 0 bases from V and 3 bases from J, with 7 bases in between. V gene TRBV7-9 combines with J gene TRBJ2-3; the D is unclear. Sequencing used PBMCs or T cells enriched from blood (not recorded which). This clonotype originated in a man aged 45-60 years who had recovered from COVID-19. The DNA for the CDR3 is TGTGCCAGCAGCTTAGCGGGCATGACAGATACGCAGTATTTT. Translating it yields CASSLAGMTDTQYF.